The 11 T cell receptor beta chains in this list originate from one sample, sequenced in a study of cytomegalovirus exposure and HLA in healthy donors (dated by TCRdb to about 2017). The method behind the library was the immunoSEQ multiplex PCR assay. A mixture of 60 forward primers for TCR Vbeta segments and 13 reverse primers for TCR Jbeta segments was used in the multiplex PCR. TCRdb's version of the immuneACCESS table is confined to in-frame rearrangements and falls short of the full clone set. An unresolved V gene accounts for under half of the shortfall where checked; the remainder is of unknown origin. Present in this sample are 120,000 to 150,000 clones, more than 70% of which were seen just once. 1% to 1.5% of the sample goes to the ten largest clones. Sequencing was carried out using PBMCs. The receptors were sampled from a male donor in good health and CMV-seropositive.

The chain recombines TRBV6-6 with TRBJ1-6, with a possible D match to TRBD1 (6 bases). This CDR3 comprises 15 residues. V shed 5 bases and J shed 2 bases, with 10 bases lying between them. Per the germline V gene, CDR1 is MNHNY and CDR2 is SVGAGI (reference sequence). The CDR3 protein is CASSIQGTYNSPLHF. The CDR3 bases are TGTGCCAGCAGTATACAGGGAACCTATAATTCACCCCTCCACTTT.

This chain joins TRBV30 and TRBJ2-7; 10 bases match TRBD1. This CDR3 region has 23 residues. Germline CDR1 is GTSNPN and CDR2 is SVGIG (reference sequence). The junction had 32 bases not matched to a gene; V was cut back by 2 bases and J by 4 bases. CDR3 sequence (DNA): TGTGCCTGGAGTCAGAGTCTAACGGGTCGCGGACAGGGGGTAAGCGGTAAGATTTACGAGCAGTACTTC. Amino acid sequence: CAWSQSLTGRGQGVSGKIYEQYF.

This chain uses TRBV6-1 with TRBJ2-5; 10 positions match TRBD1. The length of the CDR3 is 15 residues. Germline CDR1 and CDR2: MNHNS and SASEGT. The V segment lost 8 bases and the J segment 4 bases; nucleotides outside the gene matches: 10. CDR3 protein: CASVDRQGAGETQYF. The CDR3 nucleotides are TGTGCCAGCGTCGACCGACAGGGGGCAGGAGAGACCCAGTACTTC.

The DNA for the CDR3 is TGTGCCAGCAGACCACAGGGGCCGAGGGATTCACCCCTCCACTTT. Its translation: CASRPQGPRDSPLHF. V is TRBV28 and J is TRBJ1-6; the match to TRBD1 covers 7 bases. The CDR3 totals 15 residues. V lost 6 bases to trimming and J lost 8 bases; unmatched junction nucleotides: 10. CDR1 is MDHEN, CDR2 SYDVKM, per germline.

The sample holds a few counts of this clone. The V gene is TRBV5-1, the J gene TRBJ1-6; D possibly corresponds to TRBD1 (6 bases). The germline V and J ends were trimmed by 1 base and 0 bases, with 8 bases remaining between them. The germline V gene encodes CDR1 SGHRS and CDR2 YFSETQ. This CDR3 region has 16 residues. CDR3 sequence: CASSLQGSSYNSPLHF. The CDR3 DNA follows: TGCGCCAGCAGCTTGCAGGGGAGCTCCTATAATTCACCCCTCCACTTT.

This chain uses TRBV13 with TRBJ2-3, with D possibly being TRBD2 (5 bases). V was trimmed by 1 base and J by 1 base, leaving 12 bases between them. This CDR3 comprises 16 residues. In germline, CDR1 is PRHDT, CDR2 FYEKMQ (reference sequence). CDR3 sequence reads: CASSLVGKGGTDTQYF. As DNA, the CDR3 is TGTGCCAGCAGCTTAGTCGGGAAGGGAGGCACAGATACGCAGTATTTT.

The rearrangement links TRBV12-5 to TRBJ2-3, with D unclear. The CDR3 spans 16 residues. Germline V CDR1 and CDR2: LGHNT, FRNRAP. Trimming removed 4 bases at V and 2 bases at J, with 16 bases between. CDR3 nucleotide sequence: TGTGCTAGTGGTTGGGTAGTGAGCGAACACACAGATACGCAGTATTTT. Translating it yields CASGWVVSEHTDTQYF.

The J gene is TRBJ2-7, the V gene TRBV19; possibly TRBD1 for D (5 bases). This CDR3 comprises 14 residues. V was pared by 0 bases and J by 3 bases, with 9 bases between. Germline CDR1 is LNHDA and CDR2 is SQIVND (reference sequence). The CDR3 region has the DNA TGTGCCAGTAGTATAGATGGGGCAGTCTACGAGCAGTACTTC. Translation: CASSIDGAVYEQYF.

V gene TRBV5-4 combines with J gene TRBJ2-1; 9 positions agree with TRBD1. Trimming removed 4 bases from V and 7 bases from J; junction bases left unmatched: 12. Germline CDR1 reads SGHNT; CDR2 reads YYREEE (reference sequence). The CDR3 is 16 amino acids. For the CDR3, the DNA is TGTGCCAGCAGCCCTCTTGAGACAGGGGGTGGGAATGAGCAGTTCTTC. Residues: CASSPLETGGGNEQFF.

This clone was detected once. This CDR3 is CAISENGGQTGELFF. In DNA form, the CDR3 reads TGTGCCATCAGTGAGAACGGGGGGCAGACCGGGGAGCTGTTTTTT. The chain is built from TRBV10-3 and TRBJ2-2; TRBD2 is a possible D gene (7 bases). Trimming shortened V by 2 bases and J by 5 bases, and 12 bases separated the two germline ends. The germline V gene has CDR1 ENHRY and CDR2 SYGVKD. The CDR3 is 15 amino acids.

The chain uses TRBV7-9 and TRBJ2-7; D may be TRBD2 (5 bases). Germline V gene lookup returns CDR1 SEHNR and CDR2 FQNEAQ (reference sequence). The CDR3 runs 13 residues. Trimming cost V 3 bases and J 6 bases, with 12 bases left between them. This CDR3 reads CASSFGSRGEQYF. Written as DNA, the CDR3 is TGTGCCAGCAGCTTTGGGAGTAGAGGCGAGCAGTACTTC.